This record covers a single TCR beta chain. Its antigen remains unidentified. Assay: immunoSEQ multiplex PCR; the TCRdb copy retains only in-frame clones and omits some. The repertoire holds fewer than 15,000 clones, with almost 90% as singletons. These data originate in a study of chemoradiotherapy in HPV16-positive cancers. Study results and limitations: Better recurrence-free survival went with HPV-responsive T-cell expansion in HPV16-positive patients. Candidate HPV-specific clones and E7-related TCR motifs grew in tumor during treatment.

CDR3 length equals 17 residues. The V and J ends lost 3 bases and 5 bases respectively, with 21 bases between them. Germline CDR1 LNHDA, CDR2 SQIVND (reference sequence). The sequenced sample was blood, obtained from a patient who underwent chemoradiotherapy. This clonotype originated in a human donor with HPV-associated anogenital cancer. The V gene is TRBV19, the J gene TRBJ2-3, with no clear D. The CDR3 region has the DNA TGTGCCAGTAGTATGGACGGCGTAGCTGCCGTCAGAGATACGCAGTATTTT. It codes for CASSMDGVAAVRDTQYF.